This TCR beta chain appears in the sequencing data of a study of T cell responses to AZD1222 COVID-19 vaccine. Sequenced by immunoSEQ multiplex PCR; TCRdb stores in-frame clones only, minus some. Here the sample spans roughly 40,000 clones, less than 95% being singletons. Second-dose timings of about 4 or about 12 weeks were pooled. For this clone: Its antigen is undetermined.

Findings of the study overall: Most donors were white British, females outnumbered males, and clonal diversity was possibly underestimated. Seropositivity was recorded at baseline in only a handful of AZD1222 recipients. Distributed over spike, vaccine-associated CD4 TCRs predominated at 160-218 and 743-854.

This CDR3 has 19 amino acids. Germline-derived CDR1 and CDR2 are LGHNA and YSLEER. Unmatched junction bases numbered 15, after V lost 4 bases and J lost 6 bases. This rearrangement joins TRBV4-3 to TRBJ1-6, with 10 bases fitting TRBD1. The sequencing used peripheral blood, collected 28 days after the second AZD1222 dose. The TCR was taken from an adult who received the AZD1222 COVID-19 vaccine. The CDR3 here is CASSLFLPGTGEINSPLHF. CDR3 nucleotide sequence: TGCGCCAGCAGCCTCTTCCTCCCCGGGACAGGGGAGATTAATTCACCCCTCCACTTT.